The 21 T cell receptor beta chains reported below all come from one sample, sequenced in a study of shared clonotypes between healthy human individuals. Method: immunoSEQ multiplex PCR; TCRdb's copy keeps in-frame clones and lacks some. Counted here are 850,000 to 1,200,000 clones, roughly 75% occurring once; the ten biggest clones make up nearly 1.5%. The specimen sequenced was memory CD4+ T cells sorted from blood. Subset given: CD45RA-negative fraction. These receptors were collected from a man younger than 30 in good health.

This chain links TRBV11-2 with TRBJ2-5; 11 positions agree with TRBD2. Germline CDR1 is SGHAT and CDR2 is FQNNGV. CDR3 length: 15 amino acids. The V segment lost 1 base and the J segment 5 bases; nucleotides outside the gene matches: 3. The CDR3 region is CASSLGPSGRETQYF. For the CDR3, the DNA is TGTGCCAGCAGCTTAGGTCCTAGCGGGAGGGAGACCCAGTACTTC. Filled out from reference TRBV11-2 and TRBJ2-5, the complete variable domain reads EAGVAQSPRYKIIEKRQSVAFWCNPISGHATLYWYQQILGQGPKLLIQFQNNGVVDDSQLPKDRFSAERLKGVDSTLKIQPAKLEDSAVYLCASSLGPSGRETQYFGPGTRLLVL.

This clone was counted a few times. The gene calls are TRBV28 and TRBJ1-4; D unresolved. Trimming removed 3 bases at V and 8 bases at J, with 10 bases between. Germline V lookup: CDR1 MDHEN, CDR2 SYDVKM. This CDR3 comprises 13 residues. The CDR3 sequence: CASSFGSREKLFF. The CDR3 DNA sequence: TGTGCCAGCAGTTTTGGTAGCAGGGAAAAACTGTTTTTT.

This clone has a single count. The chain employs TRBV19 and TRBJ2-7; either TRBD1 or TRBD2 may fit D (5 bases each). This CDR3 is built from 17 residues. Germline V gives CDR1 LNHDA, CDR2 SQIVND (reference sequence). Trimming stripped 4 bases from V and 2 bases from J, with 21 bases between. For the CDR3, the DNA is TGTGCCAGTAGTACATCCTTCACAGGAGGTACCCCCTACGAGCAGTACTTC. Its translation: CASSTSFTGGTPYEQYF.

This clone was found many times. The chain recombines TRBV27 with TRBJ2-7, with TRBD2 matching over 8 bases. V gave up 3 bases and J gave up 2 bases; unmatched junction bases: 3. The germline V gene encodes CDR1 MNHEY and CDR2 SMNVEV (reference sequence). The CDR3 contains 14 residues. The CDR3 DNA sequence: TGTGCCAGCAGTTTGACTAGCGAGCCCTACGAGCAGTACTTC. As protein: CASSLTSEPYEQYF.

The gene calls are TRBV30 and TRBJ2-5; D ambiguous. Trimming took off 0 bases at V and 5 bases at J, with 7 bases between the two ends. CDR1 GTSNPN and CDR2 SVGIG come from the germline V gene (reference sequence). CDR3 length equals 12 residues. CDR3 DNA: TGTGCCTGGAGTGTACACGGGGAGACCCAGTACTTC. This gives the protein CAWSVHGETQYF.

A single count supports this clone. The chain uses TRBV6-5 and TRBJ1-6; TRBD1 matches 10 bases. From germline, CDR1 is MNHEY and CDR2 SVGAGI. V lost 7 bases, J lost 10 bases, and 4 bases stayed unmatched. CDR3 length: 13 residues. The CDR3 reads CASKRDRGSPLHF. Here the CDR3 DNA reads TGTGCCAGCAAAAGGGACAGGGGATCACCCCTCCACTTT.

Details on this clone: This may come from a read error, since a much larger clone is one base off. The same CDR3 arises from other DNA sequences in this sample as well. The V and J genes are TRBV6-1 and TRBJ1-1; tentative D call: TRBD1 (6 bases). The germline gives CDR1 MNHNS, CDR2 SASEGT. The length of the CDR3 is 13 residues. V was pared by 6 bases and J by 1 base, with 9 bases between. The CDR3 DNA sequence: TGTGCCAGCAGAGAGACAGGGAACACTGAAGCTTTCTTT. It is translated as CASRETGNTEAFF.

Points on this clone: This same CDR3 is encoded by further DNA sequences in the sample. The chain uses TRBV5-1 and TRBJ1-6; D gene ambiguous. The CDR3 is 14 amino acids. V was shortened by 3 bases and J by 0 bases, with 4 bases between the two germline ends. Germline CDR1 SGHRS, CDR2 YFSETQ. The CDR3 loop is CASSSSSYNSPLHF. The CDR3 bases are TGCGCCAGCAGCTCAAGCTCCTATAATTCACCCCTCCACTTT. Supplemented by reference TRBV5-1 and TRBJ1-6, the full variable domain reads KAGVTQTPRYLIKTRGQQVTLSCSPISGHRSVSWYQQTPGQGLQFLFEYFSETQRNKGNFPGRFSGRQFSNSRSEMNVSTLELGDSALYLCASSSSSYNSPLHFGNGTRLTVT.

Written as DNA, the CDR3 is TGCGCCAGCAGCCCGGGACAAGTCGGGCCCCAGCATTTT. Translating it yields CASSPGQVGPQHF. The gene calls are TRBV5-1 and TRBJ1-5, with D maybe TRBD1 (6 bases). Germline V gene lookup returns CDR1 SGHRS and CDR2 YFSETQ. V shed 4 bases and J shed 9 bases, with 14 bases lying between them. The CDR3 runs to 13 residues.

The V call is TRBV19, the J call TRBJ2-5; D not certain. The CDR3 spans 14 residues. Trimming shortened V by 5 bases and J by 5 bases, and 15 bases separated the two germline ends. CDR1 is LNHDA, CDR2 SQIVND, per germline (reference sequence). The CDR3 here is CASSFPTKPETQYF. CDR3 nucleotide sequence: TGTGCCAGTAGTTTCCCAACGAAACCGGAGACCCAGTACTTC.

This chain connects TRBV6-1 to TRBJ2-7; 13 bases match TRBD2. Per germline, CDR1 MNHNS and CDR2 SASEGT. The CDR3 length is 15 residues. The V gene end was trimmed by 6 bases and the J gene end by 3 bases; junction bases not matched to a gene: 5. CDR3 nucleotides: TGTGCCAGCAGGCAGGGGACTAGCGGGAACTACGAGCAGTACTTC. It is translated as CASRQGTSGNYEQYF.

Points on this clone: Additional DNA sequences in this sample encode the identical CDR3. The rearrangement uses TRBV18 and TRBJ1-2, with 7 bases lining up with TRBD1. With 4 bases clipped from V and 5 bases from J, the junction kept 4 bases outside the gene matches. CDR3 length: 13 residues. Germline CDR1 KGHSH, CDR2 LQKENI. CDR3 bases: TGTGCCAGCTCACTAGGGACAGAGTATGGCTACACCTTC. The encoded protein is CASSLGTEYGYTF.

This clone has at least ten counts. The gene calls are TRBV27 and TRBJ2-3; possibly TRBD1 for D (7 bases). The germline gives CDR1 MNHEY, CDR2 SMNVEV (reference sequence). The CDR3 covers 17 residues. The V end lost 8 bases, the J end lost 2 bases, and 23 bases lay between the germline ends. CDR3 coding DNA: TGTGCCAGCTCTCTTCGGGGGCGGACAGGCTACACAGATACGCAGTATTTT. This gives the protein CASSLRGRTGYTDTQYF.

The J gene is TRBJ1-1, the V gene TRBV28, with D possibly matching TRBD1 (6 bases). This CDR3 region has 15 residues. Trimming stripped 0 bases from V and 3 bases from J, with 11 bases between. Germline-derived CDR1 and CDR2 are MDHEN and SYDVKM. The CDR3 region is CASSLWTGGDTEAFF. The DNA of the CDR3 is TGTGCCAGCAGTTTATGGACAGGAGGGGACACTGAAGCTTTCTTT.

This chain links TRBV7-2 with TRBJ2-7; D uncertain. Germline CDR1 and CDR2: SGHTA and FQGNSA. The CDR3 loop spans 12 amino acids. The ends were cut back, 5 bases at V and 3 bases at J, with 8 bases in the middle. DNA of the CDR3: TGTGCCAGCAGCCTCTTCGTCTACGAGCAGTACTTC. This sequence encodes CASSLFVYEQYF.

This chain uses TRBV9 with TRBJ2-5; a possible D gene is TRBD2 (6 bases). Germline lookup yields CDR1 SGDLS and CDR2 YYNGEE. The ends were cut back, 2 bases at V and 0 bases at J, with 14 bases in the middle. The CDR3 consists of 16 residues. CDR3 residues: CASSVGLGGNQETQYF. The CDR3 DNA reads as TGTGCCAGCAGCGTGGGACTTGGCGGAAACCAAGAGACCCAGTACTTC.

Regarding this clone: Other DNA variants within this sample encode the same CDR3. The V gene is TRBV5-1, the J gene TRBJ1-1; possibly TRBD1 for D (6 bases). Trimming removed 2 bases from V and 0 bases from J, with 8 bases in between. The CDR3 is 14 amino acids. The germline gives CDR1 SGHRS, CDR2 YFSETQ. CDR3 residues: CASSFGQMNTEAFF. The CDR3 DNA reads as TGCGCCAGCAGCTTTGGACAGATGAACACTGAAGCTTTCTTT.

In its sample, this clone ranks as medium-sized. V and J are TRBV6-5 and TRBJ1-2; D is uncertain. Germline V gene lookup returns CDR1 MNHEY and CDR2 SVGAGI. Trimming took 5 bases from V and 8 from J, leaving 15 bases between them. The CDR3 has 13 residues. This CDR3 reads CASSTEGRGGYTF. CDR3 nucleotide sequence: TGTGCCAGCAGTACAGAAGGGAGAGGCGGCTACACCTTC.

This chain connects TRBV9 to TRBJ2-1, with D perhaps TRBD2 (6 bases). This CDR3 is built from 17 residues. Germline assignment: CDR1 SGDLS and CDR2 YYNGEE. Trimming took 2 bases from V and 0 from J, leaving 15 bases between them. The CDR3 region is CASSVGLTTTSYNEQFF. CDR3 nucleotides: TGTGCCAGCAGCGTGGGACTTACTACTACCTCCTACAATGAGCAGTTCTTC.

This clone was detected ten times or more. The chain uses TRBV18 and TRBJ2-5; 9 positions match TRBD2. J gave up 2 bases and V 8 bases, and 9 bases lay outside the gene matches. Germline V lookup: CDR1 KGHSH, CDR2 LQKENI. CDR3 size: 15 residues. CDR3 nucleotides: TGTGCCAGCCGACTTCGACTAGCGGATCAAGAGACCCAGTACTTC. Amino acids: CASRLRLADQETQYF.

This chain's CDR3 is CASSYGRLNTEAFF. As DNA, the CDR3 is TGTGCCAGCAGCTATGGAAGACTGAACACTGAAGCTTTCTTT. V and J are TRBV11-2 and TRBJ1-1; D not certain. CDR3 length equals 14 residues. Germline loops: CDR1 SGHAT, CDR2 FQNNGV. The germline V and J ends were trimmed by 4 bases and 0 bases, with 9 bases remaining between them. Drawing the rest from reference TRBV11-2 and TRBJ1-1, the complete variable domain is EAGVAQSPRYKIIEKRQSVAFWCNPISGHATLYWYQQILGQGPKLLIQFQNNGVVDDSQLPKDRFSAERLKGVDSTLKIQPAKLEDSAVYLCASSYGRLNTEAFFGQGTRLTVV.